This TCR beta chain was recorded in a study of CD8+ T cells in alopecia areata. Study-wide context: Scoring of severity for treated patients was based on percentage of affected scalp area.

Whole-study results and caveats: The study found that many expanded lesional clones persisted in scalp and blood during tofacitinib.

With respect to this clone: Its antigen is unknown.

The treatment denotes: oral pan-JAK inhibitor, 5-10 mg twice daily. Investigators isolated RNA and reverse transcribed it into cDNA to act as the sequencing template. The protocol was immunoSEQ multiplex PCR, while the TCRdb copy is restricted to in-frame clones and leaves out a portion. The sample contains about 190,000 clones, approximately 57% of which appear only once. From germline, CDR1 is LNHDA and CDR2 SQIVND (reference sequence). The CDR3 extends over 17 amino acids. Unmatched junction bases numbered 12, after V lost 4 bases and J lost 3 bases. The receptor's source is a human donor with alopecia areata. The V and J genes are TRBV19 and TRBJ2-3, with 8 bases identical to TRBD2. Here the sequenced sample was CD4+ T cells sorted from blood, taken at week 24, from a patient treated with tofacitinib. In DNA form, the CDR3 reads TGTGCCAGTAGTAAATTTAGCGGGGTTGGGCAGACAGATACGCAGTATTTT. This codes for CASSKFSGVGQTDTQYF.